Described below is a single T cell receptor (beta chain) sequence and its context. This record comes from a study of blood T cell repertoires in COVID-19. Germline V gene sequence: CDR1 MNHEY, CDR2 SMNVEV (reference sequence). This CDR3 has 13 amino acids. V shed 4 bases and J shed 4 bases, with 10 bases lying between them. Repertoires were generated with immunoSEQ multiplex PCR, while TCRdb's copy carries only in-frame clones and drops some. The table has 120,000 or so clones, about three quarters seen once. Sequenced material: peripheral blood. The chain recombines TRBV27 with TRBJ2-5; tentatively, D is TRBD2 (6 bases). The sequence was obtained from a woman aged 70-85 years with acute or convalescent COVID-19. CDR3 bases: TGTGCCAGCAGTTCCAGGAGGGGAGAGACCCAGTACTTC. As protein: CASSSRRGETQYF.